The rows below give T cell receptor beta chains drawn from one sample of a study of shared clonotypes between healthy human individuals. This table comes from immunoSEQ multiplex PCR, and its TCRdb copy is limited to in-frame clones, with some not included. The sample has approximately 470,000 clones; approximately 84% are singletons. The sequencing input was PBMCs. These receptor sequences come from a woman in her forties in good health. Some clones in this sample may be carry-over from other donors' samples. The CDR3 runs from the conserved cysteine through the conserved F or W. A D gene is named only where the DNA matches it firmly. Part of the rows lack a size; the others show once, few, many or a class for expanded clones.

J gene	clone size	V gene	D gene	CDR3 DNA	CDR3 protein
TRBJ2-5	NA	TRBV4-1	TRBD2	TGCGCCAGCAGCCAAAGGGTTTTGCCGGGAGGAGGGCGGGAGACCCAGTACTTC	CASSQRVLPGGGRETQYF
TRBJ2-7	few	TRBV7-2	NA	TGTGCCAGCAGCTTAGCGGCTTTTCTGGGATACGAGCAGTACTTC	CASSLAAFLGYEQYF
TRBJ1-1	once	TRBV7-2	NA	TGTGCCAGCAGCTTATCTTCAGGGGCGAGCACTGAAGCTTTCTTT	CASSLSSGASTEAFF
TRBJ1-2	NA	TRBV19	TRBD1	TGTGCCAGTACAACAGACAGGGAGAGGGATGGCTACACCTTC	CASTTDRERDGYTF
TRBJ2-2	NA	TRBV4-2	TRBD1	TGTGCCAGCAGCCAAGATAGGGGGCTTGACGGGGAGCTGTTTTTT	CASSQDRGLDGELFF
TRBJ2-2	NA	TRBV19	NA	TGTGCCAGTAGCCCGCGGGGGCGGGGCACCGGGGAGCTGTTTTTT	CASSPRGRGTGELFF
TRBJ2-2	NA	TRBV11-3	TRBD1	TGTGCCAGCAGCTCGCGGACAGGGGGCACCGGGGAGCTGTTTTTT	CASSSRTGGTGELFF
TRBJ1-2	NA	TRBV5-1	TRBD1	TGCGCCAGCAGCTTCGGACAGGGAGAGTATGGCTACACCTTC	CASSFGQGEYGYTF
TRBJ2-7	NA	TRBV5-1	TRBD2	TGCGCCAGCAGCTTGGGACTAGCGGCTACCTACGAGCAGTACTTC	CASSLGLAATYEQYF
TRBJ2-7	once	TRBV7-2	NA	TGTGCCAGCAGCTTAGGCGGCGGGGTATTCTACGAGCAGTACTTC	CASSLGGGVFYEQYF